This TCR beta chain emerged from a study of cytomegalovirus exposure and HLA in healthy donors. The trim removed 3 bases at V and 3 bases at J, leaving 7 bases unmatched. The CDR3 has 15 amino acids. The germline CDR1 and CDR2 sequences are LNHDA and SQIVND (reference sequence). Remarks on this clone: What it recognizes is unknown.

General study points: In the roughly 130 validation repertoires, a later analysis found that first-cohort TCR clusters tended to co-occur. Accounts indicate the classifier identified cytomegalovirus status with strong specificity and sensitivity. CMV antigen specificity was confirmed in vitro for a few CMV-associated chains. Rarity marked most TCR sequences, yet some public TCRs occurred in many donors.

Generated by immunoSEQ multiplex PCR, the TCRdb table keeps only in-frame clones and is missing some. The table records some 150,000 clones, about 94% of them present only once. The gene calls are TRBV19 and TRBJ2-7; 8 bases match TRBD2. The clonotype was recovered from a man aged 18 to 29 in good health and CMV-seropositive. The sequencing input was PBMCs. CDR3 residues: CASSISSGSFYEQYF. The DNA of the CDR3 is TGTGCCAGTAGTATCTCGAGCGGGAGCTTCTACGAGCAGTACTTC.